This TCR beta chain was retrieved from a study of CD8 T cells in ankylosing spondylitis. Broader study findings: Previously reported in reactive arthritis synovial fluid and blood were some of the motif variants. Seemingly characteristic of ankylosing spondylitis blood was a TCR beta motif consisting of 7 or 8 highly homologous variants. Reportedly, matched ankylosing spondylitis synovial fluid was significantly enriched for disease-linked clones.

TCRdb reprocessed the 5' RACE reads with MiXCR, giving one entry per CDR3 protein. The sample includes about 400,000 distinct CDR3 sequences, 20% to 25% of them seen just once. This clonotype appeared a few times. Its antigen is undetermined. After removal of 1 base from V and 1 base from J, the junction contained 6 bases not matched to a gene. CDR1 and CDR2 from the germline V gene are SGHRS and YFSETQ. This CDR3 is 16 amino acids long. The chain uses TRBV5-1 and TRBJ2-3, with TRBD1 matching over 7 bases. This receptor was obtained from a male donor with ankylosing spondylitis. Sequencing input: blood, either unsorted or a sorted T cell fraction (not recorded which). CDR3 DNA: TGCGCCAGCAGCTTGATTGGGGACAGAGGCACAGATACGCAGTATTTT. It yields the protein CASSLIGDRGTDTQYF. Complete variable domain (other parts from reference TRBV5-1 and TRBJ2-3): KAGVTQTPRYLIKTRGQQVTLSCSPISGHRSVSWYQQTPGQGLQFLFEYFSETQRNKGNFPGRFSGRQFSNSRSEMNVSTLELGDSALYLCASSLIGDRGTDTQYFGPGTRLTVL.